This entry lists 14 T cell receptor beta chains sequenced from one sample in a study of technical replicates of blood from a few donors. TCRdb's copy holds only in-frame clones and misses some; the assay was immunoSEQ multiplex PCR. The table shows 65,000 to 95,000 clones, with roughly 98% occurring only once. The sequenced sample consisted of T cells isolated from PBMCs. The receptors stem from a human donor in good health.

The CDR3 spells CASSDSILVNEQFF. CDR3 DNA: TGCGCCAGCAGTGACTCAATACTTGTAAATGAGCAGTTCTTC. V usage is TRBV10-1 and J usage is TRBJ2-1; D is unresolved. The V and J ends lost 3 bases and 7 bases respectively, with 13 bases between them. Germline CDR1 is WNHNN and CDR2 is SYGVQD (reference sequence). The CDR3 runs 14 residues.

This clone was seen just once. The genes are TRBV30 and TRBJ2-7; 8 bases are shared with TRBD1. The ends lost 2 bases at V and 6 bases at J; junction bases unmatched: 9. The CDR3 runs 14 residues. In germline, CDR1 is GTSNPN, CDR2 SVGIG (reference sequence). The CDR3 region has the DNA TGTGCCTGGAGTCGGCTGGACAGGGCGGGCGAGCAGTACTTC. Translated: CAWSRLDRAGEQYF.

The J gene is TRBJ2-2, the V gene TRBV5-1; a possible D gene is TRBD2 (6 bases). The CDR3 is 17 amino acids. Germline CDR1 reads SGHRS; CDR2 reads YFSETQ. Deletions cut 2 bases from V and 0 bases from J, with 14 bases between. CDR3 DNA: TGCGCCAGCAGCTTTAGGGTCAGCGGGCCGAACACCGGGGAGCTGTTTTTT. It yields the protein CASSFRVSGPNTGELFF.

V and J are TRBV30 and TRBJ2-3; 13 bases fit TRBD2. From germline, CDR1 is GTSNPN and CDR2 SVGIG (reference sequence). The J segment lost 3 bases and the V segment lost 7 bases, leaving 10 bases of the junction unmatched. The CDR3 spans 16 residues. CDR3 region: CAFGTSGDLSTDTQYF. For the CDR3, the DNA is TGTGCCTTTGGGACTAGCGGGGATTTATCGACAGATACGCAGTATTTT.

V is TRBV11-2 and J is TRBJ2-3; TRBD1 agrees at 7 bases. This CDR3 comprises 15 residues. Losses at the gene ends were 1 base for V and 1 base for J; bases not matched to a gene: 2. Per the germline V gene, CDR1 is SGHAT and CDR2 is FQNNGV. The CDR3 region has the DNA TGTGCCAGCAGCTTAGGAACAGGGGGCACAGATACGCAGTATTTT. Encoded protein: CASSLGTGGTDTQYF.

The gene calls are TRBV6-1 and TRBJ2-7, with unresolved D. CDR3 length equals 13 residues. V lost 6 bases to trimming and J lost 1 base, with 10 bases between them. Germline assignment: CDR1 MNHNS and CDR2 SASEGT. CDR3 DNA: TGTGCCAGCAGCATGACTCGTTCCTACGAGCAGTACTTC. Translation: CASSMTRSYEQYF.

This sequence joins TRBV5-1 and TRBJ2-3; 12 bases are a match to TRBD2. The germline V gene encodes CDR1 SGHRS and CDR2 YFSETQ. The CDR3 sequence is 15 residues long. V shed 4 bases and J 15 bases; nucleotides not matched to a gene: 15. The CDR3 region has the DNA TGCGCCAGCAGCCCAACCGACCTAGCGGGAGGGGTTCTTTATTTT. Its protein is CASSPTDLAGGVLYF.

Only a few counts were recorded for this clone. The rearrangement links TRBV6-5 to TRBJ1-1; TRBD1 matches 7 bases. The CDR3 is 14 residues long. The germline V gene has CDR1 MNHEY and CDR2 SVGAGI. J gave up 3 bases and V 6 bases, and 7 bases lay outside the gene matches. The CDR3 spells CASRPTGVYTEAFF. In nucleotides, the CDR3 is TGTGCCAGCAGACCTACAGGGGTTTACACTGAAGCTTTCTTT.

The chain is built from TRBV28 and TRBJ2-1; the match to TRBD1 covers 10 bases. CDR1 and CDR2 from the germline V gene are MDHEN and SYDVKM. The ends lost 4 bases at V and 9 bases at J; junction bases unmatched: 3. CDR3 length: 13 residues. The CDR3, as DNA: TGTGCCAGCAGTTCGGGACAGGGGCGTGAGCAGTTCTTC. Translating gives CASSSGQGREQFF. Supplemented by reference TRBV28 and TRBJ2-1, the full variable domain reads DVKVTQSSRYLVKRTGEKVFLECVQDMDHENMFWYRQDPGLGLRLIYFSYDVKMKEKGDIPEGYSVSREKKERFSLILESASTNQTSMYLCASSSGQGREQFFGPGTRLTVL.

The chain carries TRBV5-5 and TRBJ2-7; 11 bases agree with TRBD2. This CDR3 has 15 residues. V was pared by 2 bases and J by 3 bases, with 4 bases of the junction left unmatched. Germline loops: CDR1 SGHKS, CDR2 YYEKEE (reference sequence). The CDR3 DNA sequence: TGTGCCAGCAGCTTCCTAGCGGGAGGTTTCTACGAGCAGTACTTC. This translates into CASSFLAGGFYEQYF.

The chain combines TRBV19 with TRBJ2-1, with D possibly being TRBD1 (5 bases). Trimming cost V 4 bases and J 6 bases, with 16 bases left between them. Germline-derived CDR1 and CDR2 are LNHDA and SQIVND (reference sequence). The CDR3 extends over 15 amino acids. CDR3 bases: TGTGCCAGTAGTACAGGGTTTGGGGATCTCAATGAGCAGTTCTTC. It is translated as CASSTGFGDLNEQFF.

The V gene is TRBV28, the J gene TRBJ2-1, with D uncertain. Germline values: CDR1 MDHEN, CDR2 SYDVKM. There are 15 residues in the CDR3. V lost 4 bases to trimming and J lost 0 bases, with 10 bases between them. The CDR3 coding sequence is TGTGCCAGCAGTTCCTTAGCCTTCTCCTACAATGAGCAGTTCTTC. The encoded protein is CASSSLAFSYNEQFF.

The chain joins TRBV10-1 to TRBJ1-5; D perhaps matches TRBD1 (6 bases). Germline V gene data show CDR1 as WNHNN and CDR2 as SYGVQD (reference sequence). The ends were cut back, 2 bases at V and 0 bases at J, with 26 bases in the middle. This CDR3 has 21 amino acids. CDR3 in amino acids: CASSEGGEGVRDGYSNQPQHF. In nucleotides, the CDR3 is TGCGCCAGCAGTGAGGGCGGGGAGGGGGTGAGGGATGGATATAGCAATCAGCCCCAGCATTTT.

The chain couples TRBV7-8 to TRBJ1-5; 8 bases are shared with TRBD1. The V and J ends lost 5 bases and 4 bases, in that order; junction bases with no gene match: 7. Germline lookup yields CDR1 SGHVS and CDR2 FQNEAQ. The CDR3 totals 15 residues. CDR3 sequence: CASSASRQGNQPQHF. CDR3 DNA sequence: TGTGCCAGCAGCGCCTCTAGACAGGGGAATCAGCCCCAGCATTTT.